Presented here are 10 T cell receptor beta chains from one specimen sequenced in a study of blood T cell repertoires in COVID-19 (dated by TCRdb to the early 2020s). Library generation was performed with the immunoSEQ multiplex PCR assay. The immuneACCESS repertoire file appears here via TCRdb, limited to in-frame rearrangements. These files lack a portion of the clones; in checked studies, under half of the deficit traces to unresolved V genes, and the cause of the others is not known. This sample has roughly 250,000 clones in its table, and around 84% of those were observed once. The ten biggest clones cover about 1.6% of the sample. What was sequenced was PBMCs or T cells enriched from blood (not recorded which). The receptor source for this set is a woman between 50 and 59 years old who had recovered from COVID-19.

The rearrangement uses TRBV28 and TRBJ1-2, with a tentative D call TRBD1 (5 bases). Germline-derived CDR1 and CDR2 are MDHEN and SYDVKM. The germline V and J ends were trimmed by 1 base and 2 bases, with 5 bases remaining between them. There are 13 residues in the CDR3. Here the CDR3 DNA reads TGTGCCAGCAGTTTATCAGGGAACTATGGCTACACCTTC. It encodes CASSLSGNYGYTF.

The V call is TRBV27, the J call TRBJ1-2, with 8 positions matching TRBD1. Germline V gene data show CDR1 as MNHEY and CDR2 as SMNVEV (reference sequence). V lost 4 bases to trimming and J lost 8 bases; unmatched junction nucleotides: 9. The CDR3 loop spans 14 amino acids. CDR3 in amino acids: CASSSSQGARGYTF. The CDR3 nucleotides read TGTGCCAGCAGTTCATCTCAGGGGGCGCGGGGCTACACCTTC.

This chain uses TRBV5-1 with TRBJ1-1; D gene unclear. Germline V gene sequence: CDR1 SGHRS, CDR2 YFSETQ. V lost 4 bases and J 1 base, leaving 11 bases between the germline ends. The CDR3 is made up of 14 amino acids. The DNA for the CDR3 is TGCGCCAGCAGCCCAAATTACAGGAACACTGAAGCTTTCTTT. This encodes CASSPNYRNTEAFF.

In regard to this clone: This CDR3 is also generated by other DNA sequences in the sample. The chain links TRBV30 to TRBJ2-7, with TRBD2 as a possible D gene (5 bases). The CDR3 runs 12 residues. Germline loops: CDR1 GTSNPN, CDR2 SVGIG (reference sequence). Trimming left V 0 bases short and J 3 bases short, with 6 bases between. CDR3 loop: CAWSVTSYEQYF. The CDR3 bases are TGTGCCTGGAGTGTAACTAGCTACGAGCAGTACTTC.

This clone occurred a few times. The gene calls are TRBV7-2 and TRBJ2-7; D perhaps matches TRBD2 (5 bases). V was clipped by 3 bases and J by 6 bases, with 15 bases between them. CDR1 SGHTA and CDR2 FQGNSA come from the germline V gene. This CDR3 has 14 residues. The CDR3 is CASSFFPGIGEQYF. The CDR3 nucleotides are TGTGCCAGCAGCTTTTTTCCCGGGATTGGCGAGCAGTACTTC.

This clone was recorded once. The chain employs TRBV29-1 and TRBJ1-5; 7 bases line up with TRBD1. Per germline, CDR1 SQVTM and CDR2 ANQGSEA. The CDR3 is 14 residues long. V was clipped by 4 bases and J by 0 bases; unmatched bases: 3. CDR3 sequence: CSVGGQTSNQPQHF. CDR3 nucleotides: TGCAGCGTTGGGGGACAGACTAGCAATCAGCCCCAGCATTTT.

The CDR3 DNA reads as TGTGCCAGCAGCCAAGATAGGCGGTCTAATGAAAAACTGTTTTTT. This sequence encodes CASSQDRRSNEKLFF. The rearrangement uses TRBV4-2 and TRBJ1-4; D unclear. CDR3 size: 15 residues. From germline, CDR1 is LGHNA and CDR2 YNFKEQ. With 0 bases removed from V and 3 bases from J, the gap between germline ends came to 8 bases.

CDR3: CASSQEIGAPYYEQYF. DNA of the CDR3: TGTGCCAGCAGCCAAGAGATTGGGGCACCCTACTACGAGCAGTACTTC. The chain has TRBV14 and TRBJ2-7; a possible D gene is TRBD1 (5 bases). The CDR3 is 16 residues long. Trimming stripped 0 bases from V and 3 bases from J, with 15 bases between. CDR1 is SGHDN and CDR2 is FVKESK in the germline V gene.

This chain links TRBV7-9 with TRBJ1-1, with 7 bases matching TRBD1. The CDR3 is made up of 14 amino acids. Germline values: CDR1 SEHNR, CDR2 FQNEAQ (reference sequence). Unmatched junction bases numbered 1, after V lost 3 bases and J lost 0 bases. CDR3 DNA sequence: TGTGCCAGCAGCTTGGACAGGCTGAACACTGAAGCTTTCTTT. This sequence encodes CASSLDRLNTEAFF.

The rearrangement uses TRBV5-4 and TRBJ2-1; 7 nucleotides line up with TRBD2. Germline V gives CDR1 SGHNT, CDR2 YYREEE (reference sequence). J was trimmed by 7 bases and V by 4 bases; bases with no gene match: 14. There are 16 residues in the CDR3. CDR3 amino acids: CASSGERDPTWNEQFF. The CDR3, as DNA: TGTGCCAGCAGCGGCGAGCGGGATCCGACCTGGAATGAGCAGTTCTTC. Variable domain in full (rest from reference TRBV5-4 and TRBJ2-1): ETGVTQSPTHLIKTRGQQVTLRCSSQSGHNTVSWYQQALGQGPQFIFQYYREEENGRGNFPPRFSGLQFPNYSSELNVNALELDDSALYLCASSGERDPTWNEQFFGPGTRLTVL.